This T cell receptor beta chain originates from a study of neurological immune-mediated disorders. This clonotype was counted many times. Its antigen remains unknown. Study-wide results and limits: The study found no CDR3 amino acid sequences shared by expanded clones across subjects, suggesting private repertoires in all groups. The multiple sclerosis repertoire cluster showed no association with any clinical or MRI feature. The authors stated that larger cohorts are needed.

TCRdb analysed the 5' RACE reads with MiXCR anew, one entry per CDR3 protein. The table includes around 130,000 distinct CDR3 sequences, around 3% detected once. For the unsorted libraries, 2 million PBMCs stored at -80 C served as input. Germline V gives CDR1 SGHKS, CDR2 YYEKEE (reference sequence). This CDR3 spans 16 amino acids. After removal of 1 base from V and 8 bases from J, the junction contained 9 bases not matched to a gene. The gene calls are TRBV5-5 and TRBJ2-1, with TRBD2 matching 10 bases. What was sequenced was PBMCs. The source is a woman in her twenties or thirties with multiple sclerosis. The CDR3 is CASSLFASGGFDEQFF. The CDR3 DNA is TGTGCCAGCAGCTTGTTTGCTAGCGGGGGTTTCGATGAGCAGTTCTTC.